Following are 19 T cell receptor beta chains from one sample sequenced in a study of graft-versus-host responses after intestinal transplantation. Method: immunoSEQ multiplex PCR; TCRdb's copy keeps in-frame clones and lacks some. This table has 15,000 to 20,000 clones, 75% to 95% appearing once. This material consisted of PBMCs, taken 350 to 400 days after transplant. These receptors came from a human patient who received an intestinal transplant, so some T cells may come from the graft donor.

CDR3: CASSHPIGLAGGKTPTDTQYF. The CDR3 nucleotides read TGCGCCAGCAGCCATCCCATCGGACTAGCGGGGGGAAAAACTCCCACAGATACGCAGTATTTT. This chain connects TRBV4-1 to TRBJ2-3; 14 bases map to TRBD2. Germline trimming cut 3 bases from V and 2 bases from J; bases unmatched to any gene: 16. Germline values: CDR1 MGHRA, CDR2 YSYEKL. The CDR3 loop spans 21 amino acids.

The chain is built from TRBV29-1 and TRBJ1-2, with D maybe TRBD1 (6 bases). Germline CDR1 and CDR2: SQVTM and ANQGSEA. Trimming pared 2 bases from V and 2 bases from J, leaving 27 bases between. The CDR3 consists of 19 residues. CDR3 DNA sequence: TGCAGCGTTGAACTGTATTTCCGCGACAGGCTCCCCGTCAACTATGGCTACACCTTC. This codes for CSVELYFRDRLPVNYGYTF.

The chain carries TRBV4-2 and TRBJ2-3, with 10 bases matching TRBD2. The CDR3 extends over 17 amino acids. The V and J ends lost 1 base and 1 base, in that order; junction bases with no gene match: 5. Germline loops: CDR1 LGHNA, CDR2 YNFKEQ. This chain's CDR3 is CASSQGIGTSGTDTQYF. CDR3 DNA: TGTGCCAGCAGCCAAGGAATAGGGACTAGCGGCACAGATACGCAGTATTTT.

The chain has TRBV7-3 and TRBJ2-7, with 12 bases matching TRBD1. The CDR3 has 19 amino acids. CDR1 and CDR2 from the germline V gene are SGHTA and FQGTGA. J lost 3 bases, V lost 2 bases, and 14 bases had no gene match. The CDR3: CASSLGRDRGQPALYEQYF. The CDR3 DNA follows: TGTGCCAGCAGCTTAGGACGGGACAGGGGGCAACCAGCACTCTACGAGCAGTACTTC.

This sequence joins TRBV5-1 and TRBJ1-4; D is unresolved. Between the trimmed V and J ends, which lost 0 bases and 5 bases, there was a span of 11 bases. This CDR3 spans 15 amino acids. Germline V gives CDR1 SGHRS, CDR2 YFSETQ. CDR3 bases: TGCGCCAGCAGCTTGGAAGGACCGGTGAATGAAAAACTGTTTTTT. Its protein is CASSLEGPVNEKLFF.

The chain is built from TRBV11-1 and TRBJ2-4; D remains ambiguous. The CDR3 consists of 16 residues. V lost 1 base and J lost 2, with 12 bases in between. Germline V CDR1 and CDR2: SGHAT, FQDESV (reference sequence). The CDR3 bases are TGTGCCAGCAGCTTAGGGTTCCGTTGGACCAAAAACATTCAGTACTTC. Translated, it gives CASSLGFRWTKNIQYF.

This chain links TRBV10-3 with TRBJ1-6; 9 nucleotides align to TRBD1. The CDR3 spans 16 residues. J gave up 1 base and V 7 bases, and 5 bases lay outside the gene matches. CDR1 and CDR2 from the germline V gene are ENHRY and SYGVKD. This CDR3 reads CAIKGDRGSYNSPLHF. DNA of the CDR3: TGTGCCATCAAGGGTGACAGGGGGTCCTATAATTCACCCCTCCACTTT.

The chain joins TRBV4-2 to TRBJ2-7; unclear D gene. Trimming shortened V by 0 bases and J by 6 bases, and 6 bases separated the two germline ends. Germline CDR1 and CDR2: LGHNA and YNFKEQ. The CDR3 is 12 amino acids. CDR3 in DNA: TGTGCCAGCAGCCAAGATCTCGGCGAGCAGTACTTC. This translates into CASSQDLGEQYF.

V is TRBV28 and J is TRBJ2-7, with D possibly being TRBD1 (6 bases). Per the germline V gene, CDR1 is MDHEN and CDR2 is SYDVKM. V shed 9 bases and J shed 1 base, with 16 bases lying between them. The CDR3 contains 14 residues. The CDR3 sequence: CARTRGKNSYEQYF. The CDR3 bases are TGTGCCAGAACCAGGGGCAAAAATTCCTACGAGCAGTACTTC.

CDR3 nucleotides: TGTGCCAGCAGCTTGTGGATAGCCCGAGAGACCCAGTACTTC. This gives the protein CASSLWIARETQYF. This chain links TRBV5-6 with TRBJ2-5; no clear D. The CDR3 contains 14 residues. The germline CDR1 and CDR2 sequences are SGHDT and YYEEEE. The V gene lost 1 base and the J gene lost 4 bases, with 11 bases spanning the gap. The full variable domain, in which reference TRBV5-6 and TRBJ2-5 provide the parts outside the CDR3, is DAGVTQSPTHLIKTRGQQVTLRCSPKSGHDTVSWYQQALGQGPQFIFQYYEEEERQRGNFPDRFSGHQFPNYSSELNVNALLLGDSALYLCASSLWIARETQYFGPGTRLLVL.

This clone was seen once. V and J are TRBV2 and TRBJ1-6; 8 bases align to TRBD1. This CDR3 is 15 amino acids long. Losses at the gene ends were 2 bases for V and 8 bases for J; bases not matched to a gene: 5. Germline CDR1 and CDR2: SNHLY and FYNNEI. In DNA form, the CDR3 reads TGTGCCAGCAGTGAACAGGGGGCTAAATATTCACCCCTCCACTTT. Translated, it gives CASSEQGAKYSPLHF.

The chain joins TRBV9 to TRBJ1-1; D remains unclear. V dropped 0 bases and J dropped 0 bases, with 9 bases sitting between them. Germline V gives CDR1 SGDLS, CDR2 YYNGEE. The length of the CDR3 is 15 residues. Here the CDR3 reads CASSVGGPMNTEAFF. CDR3 DNA sequence: TGTGCCAGCAGCGTAGGAGGTCCGATGAACACTGAAGCTTTCTTT.

The rearrangement links TRBV10-3 to TRBJ2-5; D is unclear. V was cut by 0 bases and J by 4 bases, with 12 bases left in between. Germline values: CDR1 ENHRY, CDR2 SYGVKD. The CDR3 has 15 residues. The CDR3: CAISESGLEVETQYF. For the CDR3, the DNA is TGTGCCATCAGTGAGTCGGGGTTAGAAGTAGAGACCCAGTACTTC.

The V gene is TRBV7-9, the J gene TRBJ2-2; the D is unclear. The CDR3 is made up of 17 amino acids. Trimming stripped 5 bases from V and 2 bases from J, with 18 bases between. Germline loops: CDR1 SEHNR, CDR2 FQNEAQ (reference sequence). The CDR3 DNA reads TGTGCCAGCAGCCAAAGACCGATCACTATTAACACCGGGGAGCTGTTTTTT. As protein: CASSQRPITINTGELFF.

This clone was detected only once. This chain uses TRBV29-1 with TRBJ2-1; D unresolved. The CDR3 consists of 12 residues. V lost 7 bases and J 1 base, leaving 8 bases between the germline ends. Germline V gives CDR1 SQVTM, CDR2 ANQGSEA. CDR3 sequence (DNA): TGCAGCGCTGCGGTTTCCTACAATGAGCAGTTCTTC. This codes for CSAAVSYNEQFF.

This rearrangement joins TRBV7-9 to TRBJ1-6, with D unclear. Germline CDR1 SEHNR, CDR2 FQNEAQ (reference sequence). CDR3 size: 12 residues. Between the trimmed V and J ends, which lost 4 bases and 2 bases, there was a span of 0 bases. The CDR3 reads CASSSYNSPLHF. CDR3 nucleotides: TGTGCCAGCAGCTCCTATAATTCACCCCTCCACTTT.

This CDR3 is CASSGRVPDTQYF. In nucleotides, the CDR3 is TGTGCCAGCAGCGGGAGGGTTCCAGATACGCAGTATTTT. The chain links TRBV28 to TRBJ2-3; TRBD2 matches at 8 bases. The length of the CDR3 is 13 residues. J gave up 4 bases and V 6 bases, and 3 bases lay outside the gene matches. CDR1 MDHEN and CDR2 SYDVKM come from the germline V gene.

The chain links TRBV30 to TRBJ1-1; D unresolved. CDR3 size: 13 residues. The germline V and J ends were trimmed by 0 bases and 5 bases, with 10 bases remaining between them. Germline V CDR1 and CDR2: GTSNPN, SVGIG (reference sequence). The CDR3 DNA follows: TGTGCCTGGAGTGTATTGGTAAGGACTGAAGCTTTCTTT. This codes for CAWSVLVRTEAFF. Variable domain in full (rest from reference TRBV30 and TRBJ1-1): SQTIHQWPATLVQPVGSPLSLECTVEGTSNPNLYWYRQAAGRGLQLLFYSVGIGQISSEVPQNLSASRPQDRQFILSSKKLLLSDSGFYLCAWSVLVRTEAFFGQGTRLTVV.

The count of this clone is one. The chain has TRBV6-6 and TRBJ2-5; weak D call: TRBD1 (7 bases). The J call may be mistaken, given a closer DNA end match to TRBJ2-7. Germline V gives CDR1 MNHNY, CDR2 SVGAGI (reference sequence). The length of the CDR3 is 16 residues. The CDR3 coding sequence is TGTGCCAGCAGTTACTCTACAGGGGAGGTACTCTACGAGCAGTACTTC. Its protein is CASSYSTGEVLYEQYF.